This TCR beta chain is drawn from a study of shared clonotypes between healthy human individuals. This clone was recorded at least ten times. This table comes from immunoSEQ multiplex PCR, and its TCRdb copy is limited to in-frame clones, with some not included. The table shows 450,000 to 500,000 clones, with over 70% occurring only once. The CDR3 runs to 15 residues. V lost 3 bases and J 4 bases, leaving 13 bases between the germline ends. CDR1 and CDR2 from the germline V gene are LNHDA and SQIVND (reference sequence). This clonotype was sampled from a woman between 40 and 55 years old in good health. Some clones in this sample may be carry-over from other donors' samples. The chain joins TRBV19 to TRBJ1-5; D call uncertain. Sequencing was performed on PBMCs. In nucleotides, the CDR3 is TGTGCCAGTAGTATTTCTACAGTACAAAATCAGCCCCAGCATTTT. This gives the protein CASSISTVQNQPQHF.